Here is one T cell receptor (beta chain) with its context. The target of this receptor is not known. Per-base quality was not reported, and no clone a single base away is much larger than it. The CDR3, cysteine through phenylalanine, is 14 amino acids long. Just the 42-base CDR3 DNA is kept, in frame starting at base 1. V and J are trimmed by 0 bases and 11 bases, and the gene matches miss 5 bases of the junction. The CDR1 and CDR2 encoded by the germline V gene (reference sequence) are SGHNT and YYREEE. The data originate from a study of T cell responses to AZD1222 COVID-19 vaccine (dated by TCRdb to the early 2020s). At the level of the whole study: TCR sequencing covered about 230 trial participants: 200 to 220 given two doses of AZD1222 and 26 given two doses of MenACWY control vaccine. Enrollment into the trials was organized by age into subgroups of 18-55, 56-69 and 70-plus years, and those subgroups contained roughly 140, 27 and 60 TCR-sequenced participants, respectively. On the study overall, not on this receptor specifically: Nearly half of unique spike-specific TCRs reportedly recognized epitopes outside regions mutated in the B.1.351 and B.1.1.7 variants. Spike-specific TCR breadth and depth rose significantly after two AZD1222 doses compared with day 0 and with MenACWY recipients. Participants were mostly white British, with more females than males. The authors suggested clonal diversity may have been underestimated. No day 14 peak-response samples were available, so repertoires were characterized only after the peak T cell response. The 56-69-year group was small, and its depth increase did not reach significance, likely because of low power. Conclusions about previously exposed vaccinees are limited, since just five to seven AZD1222 recipients were seropositive for SARS-CoV-2 at baseline. The whole spike protein was spanned by vaccine-associated CD4 TCRs, and dominant responses were seen in regions 160-218 and 743-854.

This specimen's time point label, interpreted: about 28 days (+/-7) after the second vaccine dose. Because spike-specific TCR depth and breadth did not differ between the two schedules, AZD1222 recipients who got a second dose at roughly 4 weeks were pooled with those who got a second dose at roughly 12 weeks. Vaccinee samples were obtained from the UK trials COV001 and COV002, which included a single-blind randomized controlled phase 2/3 trial of AZD1222 (ChAdOx1 nCoV-19) in healthy adults. For TCRbeta chain sequencing, PBMC samples from trial participants were taken at day 0 and at day 28 after the second dose. The CDR3 regions of human TCRbeta chains were analyzed by immunosequencing. As for how the authors treated the data: TCRs in the repertoires were compared against a reference library of SARS-CoV-2-specific TCRs that had been generated with the MIRA antigen-specificity platform. Breadth was defined as the fraction of unique TCRs that were SARS-CoV-2-associated. Depth was defined as the fraction of total T cells that were SARS-CoV-2-associated. Using the MIRA data, each spike-specific TCR was assigned both to the spike region to which the TCR was reactive and to a CD4 or CD8 class. Log10-transformed breadth and depth values were compared by one-way ANOVA with Sidak's multiple comparisons tests. This is the immuneACCESS table as TCRdb keeps it, with only in-frame sequences that have V and J called. A part of the clones is gone; compared with another copy, unresolved V genes explain less than half, and the rest is unexplained. The DNA gave D and trimming, while V, J and clone size come from that table. Here the sample has 110,000 or so clones; approximately 89% occur a single time. Together, the top ten hold about 40% of the sample.

This TCR came from an adult who received the AZD1222 COVID-19 vaccine. Sequenced material: peripheral blood, taken 28 days after the second AZD1222 dose. The sequence is built from TRBV5-4 and TRBJ2-1; TRBD2 agrees with 10 junctional bases. The nucleotides are TGTGCCAGCAGCTTGGGGGCTAGCGGGAGCCAGCAGTTCTTC. Translated, this is CASSLGASGSQQFF.